This TCR beta chain was captured by sequencing in a study of vaccination and CD4 T cells after COVID-19. Study background: Convalescent patients gave post-COVID blood a median approximately 94 days post-diagnosis, range 35 to 161.

Stated treatment: roughly 11-day PBMC culture with coronavirus spike peptide pools or control peptides (ViraFEST assay). Scientists ran DNA taken from cultured CD4+ T cells through the Oncomine TCR Beta short-read assay for sequencing. TCRdb reanalysed the PCR reads using MiXCR and keeps one entry per CDR3 protein. This table has around 13,000 distinct CDR3 sequences, 20% to 25% appearing once. The sample holds a few counts of this clonotype. What it binds is unknown. CDR1 and CDR2 from the germline V gene are LNHNV and YYDKDF (reference sequence). Trimming took off 5 bases at V and 5 bases at J, with 18 bases between the two ends. The length of the CDR3 is 16 residues.

The sequencing used CD4+ T cells from blood, cultured in vitro, collected after SARS-CoV-2 vaccination. This chain connects TRBV15 to TRBJ2-2, with a tentative D call TRBD2 (5 bases). This sequence was found in a human donor who had recovered from COVID-19. The CDR3 sequence: CATSRKRGFGTGELFF. Here the CDR3 DNA reads TGTGCCACCAGCCGCAAGCGAGGGTTCGGGACCGGGGAGCTGTTTTTT.